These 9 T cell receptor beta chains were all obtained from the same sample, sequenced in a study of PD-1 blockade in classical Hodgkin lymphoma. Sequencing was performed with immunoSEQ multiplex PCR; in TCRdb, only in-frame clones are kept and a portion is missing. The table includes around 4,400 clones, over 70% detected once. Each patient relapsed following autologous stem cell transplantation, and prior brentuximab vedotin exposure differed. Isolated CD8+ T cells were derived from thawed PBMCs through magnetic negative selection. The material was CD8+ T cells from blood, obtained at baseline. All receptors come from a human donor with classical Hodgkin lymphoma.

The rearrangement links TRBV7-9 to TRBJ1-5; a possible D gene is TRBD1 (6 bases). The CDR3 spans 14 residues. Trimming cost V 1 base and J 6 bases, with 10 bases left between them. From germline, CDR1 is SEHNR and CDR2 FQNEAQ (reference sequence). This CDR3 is CASSLVGHGQPQHF. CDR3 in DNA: TGTGCCAGCAGCTTAGTGGGACACGGTCAGCCCCAGCATTTT.

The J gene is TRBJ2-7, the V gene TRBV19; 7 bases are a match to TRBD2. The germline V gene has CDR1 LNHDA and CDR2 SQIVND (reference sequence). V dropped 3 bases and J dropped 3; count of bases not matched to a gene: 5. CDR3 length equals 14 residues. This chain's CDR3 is CASSMSGGSYEQYF. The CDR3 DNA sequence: TGTGCCAGTAGTATGTCTGGCGGGAGCTACGAGCAGTACTTC.

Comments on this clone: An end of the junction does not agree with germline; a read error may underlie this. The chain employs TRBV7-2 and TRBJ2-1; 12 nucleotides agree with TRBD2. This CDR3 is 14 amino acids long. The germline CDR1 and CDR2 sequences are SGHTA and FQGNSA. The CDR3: CASTLGLAGNEQFF. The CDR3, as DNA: TGTGCCAGCACCTTAGGACTAGCGGGGAATGAGCAGTTCTTC.

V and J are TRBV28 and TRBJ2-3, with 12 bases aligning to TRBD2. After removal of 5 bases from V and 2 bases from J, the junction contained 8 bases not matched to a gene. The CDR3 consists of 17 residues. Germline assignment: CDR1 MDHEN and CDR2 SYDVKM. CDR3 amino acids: CASSRRTSGDYTDTQYF. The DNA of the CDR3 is TGTGCCAGCAGTCGTCGGACTAGCGGGGATTACACAGATACGCAGTATTTT.

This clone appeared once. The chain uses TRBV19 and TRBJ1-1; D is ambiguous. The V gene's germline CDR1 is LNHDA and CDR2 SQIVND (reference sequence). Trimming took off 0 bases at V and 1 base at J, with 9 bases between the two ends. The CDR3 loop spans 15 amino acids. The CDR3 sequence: CASSIDQDPNTEAFF. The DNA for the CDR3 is TGTGCCAGTAGTATAGATCAGGATCCGAACACTGAAGCTTTCTTT.

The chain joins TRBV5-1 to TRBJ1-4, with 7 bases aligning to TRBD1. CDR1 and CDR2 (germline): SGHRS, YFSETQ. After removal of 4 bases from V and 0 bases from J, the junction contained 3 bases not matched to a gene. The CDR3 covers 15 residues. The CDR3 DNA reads TGCGCCAGCAGCGGGGACAGCTCAACTAATGAAAAACTGTTTTTT. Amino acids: CASSGDSSTNEKLFF. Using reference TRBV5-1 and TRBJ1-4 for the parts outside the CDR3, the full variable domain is KAGVTQTPRYLIKTRGQQVTLSCSPISGHRSVSWYQQTPGQGLQFLFEYFSETQRNKGNFPGRFSGRQFSNSRSEMNVSTLELGDSALYLCASSGDSSTNEKLFFGSGTQLSVL.

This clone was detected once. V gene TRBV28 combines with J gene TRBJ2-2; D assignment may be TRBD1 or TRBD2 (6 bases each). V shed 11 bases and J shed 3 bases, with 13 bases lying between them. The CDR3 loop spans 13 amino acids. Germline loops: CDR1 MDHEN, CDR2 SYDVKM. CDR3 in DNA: TGTGCCCTGGGGGGCAGGTACACCGGGGAGCTGTTTTTT. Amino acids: CALGGRYTGELFF.

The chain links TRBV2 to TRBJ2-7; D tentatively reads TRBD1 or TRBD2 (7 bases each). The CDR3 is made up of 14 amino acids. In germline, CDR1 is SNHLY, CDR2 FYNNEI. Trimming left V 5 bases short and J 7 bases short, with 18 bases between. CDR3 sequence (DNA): TGTGCCAGCAGTCCCCAGGGGGGGGCACGAGAGCAGTACTTC. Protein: CASSPQGGAREQYF.

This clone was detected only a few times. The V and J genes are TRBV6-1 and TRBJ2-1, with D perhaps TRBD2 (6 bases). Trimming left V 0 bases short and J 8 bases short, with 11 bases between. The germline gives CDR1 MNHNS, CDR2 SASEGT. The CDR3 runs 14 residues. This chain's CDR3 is CASSEAFSGHEQFF. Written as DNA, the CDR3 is TGTGCCAGCAGTGAAGCTTTTAGCGGCCATGAGCAGTTCTTC.